Below are 8 T cell receptor beta chains sequenced from a single sample in a study of neurological immune-mediated disorders. TCRdb used MiXCR to reprocess the 5' RACE reads, holding one entry per CDR3 protein. The repertoire holds about 41,000 distinct CDR3 sequences, with about 13% as singletons. Material for sequencing was PBMCs. The source is a female donor in good health.

This clonotype was counted between two and nine times. The junction and the germline gene differ at one end; a read error may be behind it. The chain joins TRBV5-1 to TRBJ2-3; D is uncertain. This CDR3 comprises 12 residues. Germline V CDR1 and CDR2: SGHRS, YFSETQ. CDR3 amino acids: CASSFSRDTQYF. CDR3 coding DNA: TGCGCCAGCAGCTTCAGCAGAGATACGCAGTATTTT.

This clonotype was seen at least ten times. This chain links TRBV15 with TRBJ1-2; 8 bases are shared with TRBD1. CDR3 size: 12 residues. The germline V gene encodes CDR1 LNHNV and CDR2 YYDKDF (reference sequence). The V gene end was trimmed by 5 bases and the J gene end by 13 bases; junction bases not matched to a gene: 9. The CDR3: CATSSQDRATTF. The CDR3 DNA reads as TGTGCCACCAGCTCCCAGGACAGGGCGACCACCTTC.

This clonotype has ten or more counts. The chain joins TRBV20-1 to TRBJ2-7; D tentatively fits TRBD1 or TRBD2 (6 bases each). Germline CDR1 is DFQATT and CDR2 is SNEGSKA (reference sequence). The ends were cut back, 1 base at V and 0 bases at J, with 19 bases in the middle. CDR3 length: 17 amino acids. CDR3 loop: CSARGTGGRANSYEQYF. In DNA, the CDR3 is TGCAGTGCTAGAGGAACTGGGGGGCGGGCTAACTCCTACGAGCAGTACTTC.

The chain combines TRBV5-8 with TRBJ2-6, with 9 positions matching TRBD1. Germline values: CDR1 SGHTS, CDR2 YDEGEE. Trimming at V came to 3 bases and at J to 0 bases, leaving 10 bases not matched to a gene. This CDR3 comprises 19 residues. The CDR3 sequence: CASSSQGTGIRSGANVLTF. CDR3 coding DNA: TGTGCCAGCAGCTCACAGGGGACAGGGATACGCTCTGGGGCCAACGTCCTGACTTTC.

This clonotype showed up just a few times. The chain joins TRBV30 to TRBJ2-2; tentatively, D is TRBD1 or TRBD2 (5 bases each). From germline, CDR1 is GTSNPN and CDR2 SVGIG (reference sequence). The CDR3 length is 11 residues. Between the trimmed V and J ends, which lost 3 bases and 8 bases, there was a span of 7 bases. The DNA of the CDR3 is TGTGCCTGGAGCTGGGGGGGGGAGCTGTTTTTT. Translating gives CAWSWGGELFF.

This clonotype showed up many times. The chain links TRBV5-1 to TRBJ1-1; D remains ambiguous. The germline V and J ends were trimmed by 1 base and 5 bases, with 9 bases remaining between them. This CDR3 comprises 13 residues. Germline values: CDR1 SGHRS, CDR2 YFSETQ. CDR3 DNA: TGCGCCAGCAGCTTGACCGGTGGGACTGAAGCTTTCTTT. It codes for CASSLTGGTEAFF. The full variable domain, rest sourced from reference TRBV5-1 and TRBJ1-1, is KAGVTQTPRYLIKTRGQQVTLSCSPISGHRSVSWYQQTPGQGLQFLFEYFSETQRNKGNFPGRFSGRQFSNSRSEMNVSTLELGDSALYLCASSLTGGTEAFFGQGTRLTVV.

This clonotype was detected ten times or more. The V and J genes are TRBV5-1 and TRBJ2-1, with TRBD2 matching over 9 bases. The CDR3 length is 15 residues. V was clipped by 0 bases and J by 8 bases; unmatched bases: 6. CDR1 is SGHRS and CDR2 is YFSETQ in the germline V gene. CDR3 sequence (DNA): TGCGCCAGCAGCTTGGACGCGGGAGGGCCATATGAGCAGTTCTTC. It encodes CASSLDAGGPYEQFF.

At least ten counts were recorded for this clonotype. The rearrangement joins TRBV5-1 to TRBJ2-7; 8 bases align to TRBD1. CDR3 length: 14 amino acids. CDR1 SGHRS and CDR2 YFSETQ come from the germline V gene. Trimming took 0 bases from V and 7 from J; bases not matched to a gene: 6. Here the CDR3 DNA reads TGCGCCAGCAGCTTGGACAGGGGGTTCGGGGAGCAGTACTTC. It is translated as CASSLDRGFGEQYF.